The sequence of this TCR beta chain was determined in a study of shared clonotypes between healthy human individuals. Study-wide context: Every donor yielded three CD4 naive, three CD4 memory, two CD8 naive and one CD8 memory plate.

Study-wide points: Naive subsets tended to show greater estimated richness than memory subsets. There were few donors, and this limited the genetic and exposure-history diversity represented.

This table comes from immunoSEQ multiplex PCR, and its TCRdb copy is limited to in-frame clones, with some not included. The table lists under 1,100,000 clones, about 80% of them singletons. The sample holds a few counts of this clone. The antigen remains undetermined. This same CDR3 is encoded by further DNA sequences in the sample. CDR1 and CDR2 from the germline V gene are SGDLS and YYNGEE. The CDR3 has 12 amino acids. V lost 3 bases and J lost 1, with 4 bases in between. Splitting the CD4+ cells yielded a CD45RA+ naive subset and a CD45RA-negative memory subset. This TCR came from a man aged 18 to 35 in good health. The specimen was memory CD4+ T cells sorted from blood. Sample subset: CD45RA-negative fraction. The chain recombines TRBV9 with TRBJ1-1; no firm D call. The CDR3 spells CASSGGNTEAFF. The CDR3 bases are TGTGCCAGCAGCGGGGGGAACACTGAAGCTTTCTTT. The variable domain in full, completed from reference TRBV9 and TRBJ1-1, reads DSGVTQTPKHLITATGQRVTLRCSPRSGDLSVYWYQQSLDQGLQFLIQYYNGEERAKGNILERFSAQQFPDLHSELNLSSLELGDSALYFCASSGGNTEAFFGQGTRLTVV.